This entry lists 25 T cell receptor beta chains sequenced from one sample in a study of cytomegalovirus exposure and HLA in healthy donors. Primers included in the PCR were 60 Vbeta and 13 Jbeta primers. The repertoire was sequenced with immunoSEQ multiplex PCR; TCRdb's copy has only in-frame clones and lacks some. The data contain 200,000 to 250,000 clones, roughly four fifths of them seen just once; the ten biggest clones take up 0.22%. Sequencing was carried out using PBMCs. The receptors come from a girl aged 2-10 years in good health and CMV-seronegative.

This clone has a handful of counts. The chain combines TRBV15 with TRBJ1-6; possible D gene TRBD1, 5 bases. Germline CDR1 LNHNV, CDR2 YYDKDF (reference sequence). CDR3 size: 19 residues. With 0 bases removed from V and 10 bases from J, the gap between germline ends came to 25 bases. CDR3: CATSRDPGGGSRARSPLHF. CDR3 bases: TGTGCCACCAGCAGAGATCCGGGGGGGGGTAGTAGGGCTAGGTCACCCCTCCACTTT.

The chain uses TRBV2 and TRBJ1-3; D remains unclear. Trimming pared 0 bases from V and 2 bases from J, leaving 23 bases between. The CDR3 is made up of 20 amino acids. Germline CDR1 reads SNHLY; CDR2 reads FYNNEI. Written as DNA, the CDR3 is TGTGCCAGCAGTGAAGCTACGATGGGCCGAGACCATCAACCTGGAAACACCATATATTTT. Protein sequence: CASSEATMGRDHQPGNTIYF.

This sequence joins TRBV10-1 and TRBJ2-5; D not certain. The CDR3 length is 11 residues. Germline V lookup: CDR1 WNHNN, CDR2 SYGVQD (reference sequence). Trimming shortened V by 4 bases and J by 5 bases, and 5 bases separated the two germline ends. CDR3 DNA sequence: TGCGCCAGCAGTGCCGGTGAGACCCAGTACTTC. It encodes CASSAGETQYF.

This clone was seen just once. The CDR3 protein is CATESFRGIDEQFF. CDR3 nucleotides: TGTGCTACCGAAAGTTTTAGGGGAATTGATGAGCAGTTCTTC. The J gene is TRBJ2-1, the V gene TRBV15; TRBD1 is a possible D gene (5 bases). CDR3 length equals 14 residues. Looked up from germline, CDR1 is LNHNV and CDR2 is YYDKDF (reference sequence).

The chain has TRBV10-3 and TRBJ1-1; perhaps TRBD1 as D (5 bases). The V gene lost 6 bases and the J gene lost 1 base, with 12 bases spanning the gap. This CDR3 is built from 14 residues. Germline loops: CDR1 ENHRY, CDR2 SYGVKD. The CDR3 loop reads CAIRTAGPNTEAFF. DNA for the CDR3: TGTGCCATCAGGACGGCGGGGCCGAACACTGAAGCTTTCTTT.

The CDR3, as DNA: TGTGCCAGCAGTGAAGGTGCGGGTAGCTCCTACGAGCAGTACTTC. Its translation: CASSEGAGSSYEQYF. This chain joins TRBV6-1 and TRBJ2-5, with a weak D call TRBD2 (5 bases). The J call may be faulty, since TRBJ2-7 better matches the DNA end. Germline V gene lookup returns CDR1 MNHNS and CDR2 SASEGT. This CDR3 is built from 15 residues.

This clone was seen just once. V is TRBV9 and J is TRBJ1-5; D is possibly TRBD1 (6 bases). CDR3 length: 14 residues. V was trimmed by 4 bases and J by 1 base, leaving 9 bases between them. Germline loops: CDR1 SGDLS, CDR2 YYNGEE. The CDR3 region is CASSSDSSNQPQHF. CDR3 in DNA: TGTGCCAGCAGCTCGGACAGCAGCAATCAGCCCCAGCATTTT.

The genes are TRBV5-1 and TRBJ1-6; D is perhaps TRBD1 (6 bases). The CDR3 is made up of 15 amino acids. V dropped 0 bases and J dropped 6 bases, with 10 bases sitting between them. The germline gives CDR1 SGHRS, CDR2 YFSETQ. The CDR3, as DNA: TGCGCCAGCAGCTTGGCTATAGGGGGTAATTCACCCCTCCACTTT. Its translation is CASSLAIGGNSPLHF.

V and J are TRBV27 and TRBJ1-2; 8 bases align to TRBD1. The CDR3 runs to 15 residues. CDR1 is MNHEY and CDR2 is SMNVEV in the germline V gene (reference sequence). V lost 8 bases and J lost 7; bases outside the gene matches: 15. CDR3 loop: CASRSKQGVALGYTF. The CDR3 DNA sequence: TGTGCCAGCCGATCGAAACAGGGGGTGGCCCTTGGCTACACCTTC.

The J gene is TRBJ2-7, the V gene TRBV7-9, with D maybe TRBD2 (7 bases). The CDR3 covers 17 residues. The germline V gene has CDR1 SEHNR and CDR2 FQNEAQ (reference sequence). Trimming left V 3 bases short and J 0 bases short, with 18 bases between. CDR3 bases: TGTGCCAGCAGCTTCCCTCTGTCGGGGGGCAGCTCCTACGAGCAGTACTTC. Protein product: CASSFPLSGGSSYEQYF.

This clone was observed a few times. This rearrangement joins TRBV11-2 to TRBJ2-7, with D possibly being TRBD2 (5 bases). The germline V gene has CDR1 SGHAT and CDR2 FQNNGV. Between the trimmed V and J ends, which lost 4 bases and 5 bases, there was a span of 12 bases. The CDR3 is 13 residues long. The DNA for the CDR3 is TGTGCCAGCAGCTCCCGGCTAGCCCACGAGCAGTACTTC. Translating it yields CASSSRLAHEQYF. The whole variable domain, filled in from reference TRBV11-2 and TRBJ2-7, reads EAGVAQSPRYKIIEKRQSVAFWCNPISGHATLYWYQQILGQGPKLLIQFQNNGVVDDSQLPKDRFSAERLKGVDSTLKIQPAKLEDSAVYLCASSSRLAHEQYFGPGTRLTVT.

The chain is built from TRBV5-1 and TRBJ2-2; TRBD1 aligns across 9 bases. CDR3 size: 15 residues. V was pared by 0 bases and J by 5 bases, with 2 bases of the junction left unmatched. CDR1 and CDR2 (germline): SGHRS, YFSETQ. The CDR3: CASSLGTGETGELFF. CDR3 DNA sequence: TGCGCCAGCAGCTTGGGGACAGGGGAAACCGGGGAGCTGTTTTTT.

CDR3 nucleotides: TGTGCCAGCAGGTTGACTAGCGGGGTCCACGAGCAGTACTTC. Protein product: CASRLTSGVHEQYF. J is TRBJ2-7 and V is TRBV2, with 11 positions matching TRBD2. The germline CDR1 and CDR2 sequences are SNHLY and FYNNEI. V shed 6 bases, J shed 5 bases, and the junction held 6 bases outside the gene matches. The CDR3 length is 14 residues.

The chain is built from TRBV6-1 and TRBJ2-7, with 8 positions matching TRBD2. The J segment lost 6 bases and the V segment lost 1 base, leaving 11 bases of the junction unmatched. The CDR3 covers 16 residues. Germline assignment: CDR1 MNHNS and CDR2 SASEGT. The CDR3 DNA reads TGTGCCAGCAGTGAAGGGACTCGCGGGGGGTTTGTCGAGCAGTACTTC. Its protein product is CASSEGTRGGFVEQYF.

This clone appeared a few times. The chain has TRBV25-1 and TRBJ2-3; 8 bases match TRBD1. CDR1 and CDR2 from the germline V gene are MGHDK and SYGVNS. V was clipped by 6 bases and J by 0 bases; unmatched bases: 8. There are 16 residues in the CDR3. DNA for the CDR3: TGTGCCAGCAGAGATGACAGGGGAGCGAGCACAGATACGCAGTATTTT. It translates to CASRDDRGASTDTQYF.

This chain joins TRBV30 and TRBJ2-6; TRBD2 might be the D (5 bases). The CDR3 covers 16 residues. CDR1 is GTSNPN and CDR2 is SVGIG in the germline V gene (reference sequence). The ends were cut back, 4 bases at V and 1 base at J, with 14 bases in the middle. The CDR3 sequence: CAWIAKGVSGANVLTF. In nucleotides, the CDR3 is TGTGCCTGGATAGCGAAGGGAGTTTCTGGGGCCAACGTCCTGACTTTC. The variable domain in full, with the rest retrieved from reference TRBV30 and TRBJ2-6, is SQTIHQWPATLVQPVGSPLSLECTVEGTSNPNLYWYRQAAGRGLQLLFYSVGIGQISSEVPQNLSASRPQDRQFILSSKKLLLSDSGFYLCAWIAKGVSGANVLTFGAGSRLTVL.

V and J are TRBV4-2 and TRBJ1-1; 9 positions agree with TRBD1. Germline-derived CDR1 and CDR2 are LGHNA and YNFKEQ. The CDR3 contains 15 residues. Germline trimming cut 3 bases from V and 4 bases from J; bases unmatched to any gene: 6. CDR3 sequence (DNA): TGTGCCAGCAGCCAGTCGGACAGGGGTTTCACTGAAGCTTTCTTT. This encodes CASSQSDRGFTEAFF.

This clone is a singleton in its sample. This rearrangement joins TRBV4-2 to TRBJ2-7, with D hard to call. The CDR3 loop spans 12 amino acids. Germline loops: CDR1 LGHNA, CDR2 YNFKEQ. The V end was cut by 0 bases, the J end by 6 bases, with 6 bases between. CDR3 bases: TGTGCCAGCAGCCAAGATCCCTCCGAGCAGTACTTC. Translation: CASSQDPSEQYF.

A word on this clone: At one end the junction does not follow the germline gene, possibly because of a read error. This chain uses TRBV4-1 with TRBJ1-5, with a tentative D call TRBD1 (6 bases). Germline CDR1 MGHRA, CDR2 YSYEKL. The CDR3 contains 14 residues. DNA for the CDR3: TGTGCCAGCAGCCAGAGGGAGGGGGATCAGCCCCAGCATTTT. Amino acid sequence: CASSQREGDQPQHF.

This chain uses TRBV7-2 with TRBJ2-6, with unresolved D. Germline loops: CDR1 SGHTA, CDR2 FQGNSA. Between the trimmed V and J ends, which lost 1 base and 1 base, there was a span of 5 bases. The CDR3 loop spans 15 amino acids. CDR3 residues: CASSLVLSGANVLTF. The CDR3 DNA sequence: TGTGCCAGCAGCTTAGTTTTATCTGGGGCCAACGTCCTGACTTTC.

This clone was seen only a few times. The genes are TRBV2 and TRBJ2-3, with 7 positions matching TRBD1. The germline V gene encodes CDR1 SNHLY and CDR2 FYNNEI. The CDR3 has 16 residues. The junction had 5 bases not matched to a gene; V was cut back by 2 bases and J by 0 bases. CDR3 sequence reads: CASSESGTESTDTQYF. CDR3 bases: TGTGCCAGCAGTGAATCCGGGACAGAAAGCACAGATACGCAGTATTTT. Drawing the rest from reference TRBV2 and TRBJ2-3, the complete variable domain is EPEVTQTPSHQVTQMGQEVILRCVPISNHLYFYWYRQILGQKVEFLVSFYNNEISEKSEIFDDQFSVERPDGSNFTLKIRSTKLEDSAMYFCASSESGTESTDTQYFGPGTRLTVL.

There are a few counts of this clone. This sequence joins TRBV6-6 and TRBJ1-3; 7 nucleotides line up with TRBD1. The CDR3 spans 13 residues. V trimming: 7 bases; J trimming: 3 bases; junction bases outside the gene matches: 3. Per germline, CDR1 MNHNY and CDR2 SVGAGI (reference sequence). The CDR3 loop reads CASKQGIGNTIYF. CDR3 in DNA: TGTGCCAGCAAACAGGGGATTGGAAACACCATATATTTT.

The chain links TRBV6-5 to TRBJ2-3; possibly TRBD1 for D (6 bases). This CDR3 comprises 13 residues. Germline assignment: CDR1 MNHEY and CDR2 SVGAGI. V gave up 7 bases and J gave up 9 bases, with 17 bases separating them. CDR3 coding DNA: TGTGCCAGCAATTCAAGATCTGGGGGCACGCAGTATTTT. Encoded protein: CASNSRSGGTQYF.

The rearrangement uses TRBV10-2 and TRBJ1-1; TRBD1 is a possible D gene (6 bases). Trimming stripped 7 bases from V and 0 bases from J, with 12 bases between. The length of the CDR3 is 14 residues. Looked up from germline, CDR1 is WSHSY and CDR2 is SAAADI. The CDR3 DNA reads as TGCGCCAGCACCATGGACAGTATGAACACTGAAGCTTTCTTT. Translation gives CASTMDSMNTEAFF.

The rearrangement links TRBV6-5 to TRBJ1-1, with D tentatively TRBD1 (5 bases). The germline CDR1 and CDR2 sequences are MNHEY and SVGAGI. The V end was cut by 5 bases, the J end by 4 bases, with 8 bases between. The CDR3 is 12 residues long. Written as DNA, the CDR3 is TGTGCCAGCAGTGGTGACAGCACTGAAGCTTTCTTT. Translating it yields CASSGDSTEAFF.